The 5 T cell receptor beta chains reported below all come from one sample, sequenced in a study of metastatic and nonmetastatic thyroid tumors. TCRdb reprocessed the PCR reads using MiXCR. The sample has roughly 75,000 clones; around 12% are singletons. No patient received treatment before thyroid surgery. The sequenced sample was tumor tissue. The receptors were sampled from a female donor with papillary thyroid cancer or a benign thyroid nodule (not recorded which). Some clones in this sample may be carry-over from other donors' samples.

Ten or more counts support this clone. The rearrangement joins TRBV28 to TRBJ1-2, with 7 bases matching TRBD1. Germline V gives CDR1 MDHEN, CDR2 SYDVKM. This CDR3 is built from 13 residues. V lost 6 bases to trimming and J lost 5 bases; unmatched junction nucleotides: 6. CDR3 amino acids: CASRAGTAYGYTF. The DNA for the CDR3 is TGTGCCAGCAGGGCCGGGACAGCATATGGCTACACCTTC.

As for this clone: A much more abundant neighbour one base away suggests this may be a read error. V is TRBV5-8 and J is TRBJ2-3; possible D gene TRBD2, 5 bases. Per the germline V gene, CDR1 is SGHTS and CDR2 is YDEGEE. Trimming left V 3 bases short and J 1 base short, with 12 bases between. The CDR3 totals 15 residues. CDR3 sequence (DNA): TGTGCCAGCAGCTCGGGCCAGCGGTGCACAGATACGCAGTATTTT. Translating gives CASSSGQRCTDTQYF.

This clone has a count of ten or more. The chain couples TRBV24-1 to TRBJ2-2; possible D gene TRBD1, 5 bases. The CDR3 spans 14 residues. Trimming stripped 3 bases from V and 6 bases from J, with 10 bases between. Per germline, CDR1 KGHDR and CDR2 SFDVKD. CDR3 sequence reads: CATSDRGEAGELFF. In DNA form, the CDR3 reads TGTGCCACCAGTGATAGGGGTGAAGCCGGGGAGCTGTTTTTT.

This clone occurred many times. This sequence joins TRBV20-1 and TRBJ1-1; a possible D gene is TRBD1 (6 bases). Trimming left V 5 bases short and J 4 bases short, with 23 bases between. The CDR3 is 16 amino acids. The germline CDR1 and CDR2 sequences are DFQATT and SNEGSKA (reference sequence). CDR3 nucleotide sequence: TGCAGTGCTGGATCGGGACACCTCTTCGAAGGCACTGAAGCTTTCTTT. Protein: CSAGSGHLFEGTEAFF.

This clone has at least ten counts. The rearrangement links TRBV27 to TRBJ1-1; no reliable D call. The CDR3 has 13 amino acids. Germline loops: CDR1 MNHEY, CDR2 SMNVEV (reference sequence). V gave up 7 bases and J gave up 6 bases, with 15 bases separating them. The CDR3 DNA reads TGTGCCAGCAACAAACGTGGGGATTCTGAAGCTTTCTTT. This sequence encodes CASNKRGDSEAFF.